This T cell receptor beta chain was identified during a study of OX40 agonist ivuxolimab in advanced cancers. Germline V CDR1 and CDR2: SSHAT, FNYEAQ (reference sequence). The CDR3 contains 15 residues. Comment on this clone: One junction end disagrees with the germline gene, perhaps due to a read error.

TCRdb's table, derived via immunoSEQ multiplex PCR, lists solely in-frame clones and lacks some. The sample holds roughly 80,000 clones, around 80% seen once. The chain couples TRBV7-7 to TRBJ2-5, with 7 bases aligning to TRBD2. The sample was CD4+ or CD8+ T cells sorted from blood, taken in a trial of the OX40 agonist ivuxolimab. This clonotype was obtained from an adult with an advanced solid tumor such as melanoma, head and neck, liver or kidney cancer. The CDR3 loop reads CASSPVPGGQETQYF. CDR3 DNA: TGTGCTAGCAGCCCAGTCCCCGGGGGGCAAGAGACCCAGTACTTC. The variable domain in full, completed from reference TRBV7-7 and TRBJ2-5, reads GAGVSQSPRYKVTKRGQDVTLRCDPISSHATLYWYQQALGQGPEFLTYFNYEAQPDKSGLPSDRFSAERPEGSISTLTIQRTEQRDSAMYRCASSPVPGGQETQYFGPGTRLLVL.